These 2 T cell receptor beta chains share one sample of origin, sequenced in a study of beta chain features in type 1 diabetes listed by TCRdb under 2018. Receptor libraries were prepared by the immunoSEQ multiplex PCR assay. The entire isolated RNA was reverse transcribed using the High Capacity cDNA Reverse Transcription Kit, and thus expressed TCRB transcripts were sequenced. The table comes from immuneACCESS by way of TCRdb, which keeps in-frame sequences with V and J called. Part of the clones is missing from these tables; in studies checked, under half for an unresolved V gene and the rest for unknown reasons. The sample table contains a few hundred thousand clones; only one count was recorded for about 15% of them. Approximately 0.02% of the sample rests with the top ten. Material: naive CD4+ T cells from blood. Explained via the paper, the cell subset or site label denotes: true naive CD4+ T cells. The receptors derive from a woman aged 18-29 years in good health.

The genes are TRBV5-1 and TRBJ2-1, with 12 bases aligning to TRBD2. Unmatched junction bases numbered 7, after V lost 2 bases and J lost 7 bases. The germline V gene encodes CDR1 SGHRS and CDR2 YFSETQ. The CDR3 covers 16 residues. CDR3 DNA: TGCGCCAGCAGCTTATCCGGACTAGCGGGAACGAATGAGCAGTTCTTC. Translated, it gives CASSLSGLAGTNEQFF. The variable domain in full, completed from reference TRBV5-1 and TRBJ2-1, reads KAGVTQTPRYLIKTRGQQVTLSCSPISGHRSVSWYQQTPGQGLQFLFEYFSETQRNKGNFPGRFSGRQFSNSRSEMNVSTLELGDSALYLCASSLSGLAGTNEQFFGPGTRLTVL.

In this sample, this clone turned up a few times. J is TRBJ2-1 and V is TRBV5-6; TRBD1 matches 7 bases. Germline CDR1 SGHDT, CDR2 YYEEEE. V lost 5 bases to trimming and J lost 4 bases; unmatched junction nucleotides: 6. The CDR3 runs to 14 residues. Written as DNA, the CDR3 is TGTGCCAGCAGTCTGATGGGACAGTACAATGAGCAGTTCTTC. It codes for CASSLMGQYNEQFF. Based on the CDR3 plus reference TRBV5-6 and TRBJ2-1, the full variable domain is DAGVTQSPTHLIKTRGQQVTLRCSPKSGHDTVSWYQQALGQGPQFIFQYYEEEERQRGNFPDRFSGHQFPNYSSELNVNALLLGDSALYLCASSLMGQYNEQFFGPGTRLTVL.